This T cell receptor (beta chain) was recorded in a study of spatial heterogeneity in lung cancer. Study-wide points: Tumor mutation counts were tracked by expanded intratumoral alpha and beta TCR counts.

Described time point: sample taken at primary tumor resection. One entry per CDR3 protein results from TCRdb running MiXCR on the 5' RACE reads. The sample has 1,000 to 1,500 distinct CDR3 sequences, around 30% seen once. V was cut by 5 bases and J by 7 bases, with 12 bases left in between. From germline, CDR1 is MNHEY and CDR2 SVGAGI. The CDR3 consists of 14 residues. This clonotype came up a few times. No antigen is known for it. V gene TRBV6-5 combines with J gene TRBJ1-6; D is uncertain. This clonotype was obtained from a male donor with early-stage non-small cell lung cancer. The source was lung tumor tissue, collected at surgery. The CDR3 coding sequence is TGTGCCAGCAGTGAGGCTGTGGGGAATTCACCCCTCCACTTT. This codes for CASSEAVGNSPLHF.